These T cell receptor beta chains were read from a single sample in a study of blood T cell repertoires in COVID-19. Profiling relied on immunoSEQ multiplex PCR, and the TCRdb table lists in-frame clones only, not all of them. Of 25,000 to 35,000 clones in the sample, more than 80% are singletons; the top ten hold around 7%. Source material: peripheral blood. Every receptor here comes from a human donor in a cohort sampled during active COVID-19. The CDR3 runs from the conserved cysteine through the conserved F or W. The order of the fields is D gene, V gene, CDR3 length, J gene, CDR3 DNA, CDR3 protein. A D gene is named only where the DNA matches it firmly.

TRBD2	TRBV7-3	14	TRBJ2-2	TGTGCCAGCAGCTTAATTAGCGGGACCGGGGAGCTGTTTTTT	CASSLISGTGELFF
TRBD1	TRBV6-5	15	TRBJ2-7	TGTGCCAGCAGTCACCCGACAGGGGACTTCTACGAGCAGTACTTC	CASSHPTGDFYEQYF
NA	TRBV28	16	TRBJ2-1	TGTGCCAGCAGTCTAATACAGGTACGCTCCTACAATGAGCAGTTCTTC	CASSLIQVRSYNEQFF
NA	TRBV12-3/TRBV12-4	13	TRBJ1-1	TGTGCCAGCAGCGTAGGGGGAGTCACTGAAGCTTTCTTT	CASSVGGVTEAFF
NA	TRBV5-5	14	TRBJ1-4	TGTGCCAGCAGACAGGCCCCAACTAATGAAAAACTGTTTTTT	CASRQAPTNEKLFF
NA	TRBV27	15	TRBJ2-1	TGTGCCAGCGGGAGGTGGCGGGTCCGGGATAATGAGCAGTTCTTC	CASGRWRVRDNEQFF
TRBD2	TRBV5-1	14	TRBJ2-5	TGCGCCAGCAGCCCGCTGGGGGGGGAAGAGACCCAGTACTTC	CASSPLGGEETQYF